This entry lists 22 T cell receptor beta chains sequenced from one sample in a study of spatial heterogeneity in lung cancer. Overall study findings and caveats: One measure, the expanded intratumoral alpha and beta TCR count, tracked tumor mutation counts.

The time point here: sample taken at primary tumor resection. No cognate antigen is known for these TCRs. Each CDR3 protein gets one entry after TCRdb re-called the 5' RACE reads with MiXCR. Of around 3,600 distinct CDR3 sequences listed, 13% are singletons. The starting material was lung tumor tissue, obtained at surgery. The receptors shown here come from a female donor with early-stage non-small cell lung cancer.

By sample share, this clonotype is medium-sized. This chain joins TRBV11-2 and TRBJ2-1; D unclear. The V gene lost 0 bases and the J gene lost 9 bases, with 9 bases spanning the gap. The CDR3 is made up of 13 amino acids. CDR1 is SGHAT and CDR2 is FQNNGV in the germline V gene. The CDR3 bases are TGTGCCAGCAGCTTAGAGGAGCGTGGTGAGCAGTTCTTC. It is translated as CASSLEERGEQFF. The full variable domain, completed using reference TRBV11-2 and TRBJ2-1, is EAGVAQSPRYKIIEKRQSVAFWCNPISGHATLYWYQQILGQGPKLLIQFQNNGVVDDSQLPKDRFSAERLKGVDSTLKIQPAKLEDSAVYLCASSLEERGEQFFGPGTRLTVL.

At least ten counts were recorded for this clonotype. CDR3 sequence: CSARTRQTNYGYTF. CDR3 DNA sequence: TGCAGTGCCCGGACGAGACAGACTAACTATGGCTACACCTTC. The chain has TRBV20-1 and TRBJ1-2; a weak D match, TRBD1 (5 bases). The CDR3 is 14 amino acids. Germline V lookup: CDR1 DFQATT, CDR2 SNEGSKA (reference sequence). The V end was cut by 6 bases, the J end by 0 bases, with 14 bases between.

This clonotype is medium-sized within its sample. The rearrangement links TRBV5-4 to TRBJ2-7, with 7 bases aligning to TRBD2. The J segment lost 3 bases and the V segment lost 4 bases, leaving 7 bases of the junction unmatched. CDR1 is SGHNT, CDR2 YYREEE, per germline (reference sequence). The CDR3 covers 14 residues. The DNA of the CDR3 is TGTGCCAGCAGCAGTAGCGGGCTAAACTACGAGCAGTACTTC. It specifies CASSSSGLNYEQYF.

By share, this clonotype counts as medium-sized (0.01 to 0.1%). V usage is TRBV2 and J usage is TRBJ2-1; TRBD2 aligns across 9 bases. In germline, CDR1 is SNHLY, CDR2 FYNNEI. V was pared by 6 bases and J by 8 bases, with 8 bases of the junction left unmatched. The CDR3 has 14 amino acids. CDR3 region: CASREREAEDEQFF. For the CDR3, the DNA is TGTGCCAGCAGAGAGCGGGAGGCGGAGGATGAGCAGTTCTTC.

This clonotype rates as medium-sized. J is TRBJ2-1 and V is TRBV7-8; D may be TRBD2 (5 bases). V was shortened by 2 bases and J by 0 bases, with 17 bases between the two germline ends. Germline V gene data show CDR1 as SGHVS and CDR2 as FQNEAQ. The CDR3 totals 18 residues. The DNA for the CDR3 is TGTGCCAGCAGCTTATCCCCTCGCGGGCAGAGCTCCTACAATGAGCAGTTCTTC. This codes for CASSLSPRGQSSYNEQFF.

In this sample, this clonotype is medium-sized. CDR3 bases: TGTGCCAGCAGCCGTCGAGACGGACAGGGAAACGAGCAGTACTTC. This gives the protein CASSRRDGQGNEQYF. The J gene is TRBJ2-7, the V gene TRBV7-8, with 8 bases that match TRBD1. The CDR3 is made up of 15 amino acids. V lost 5 bases and J lost 5; bases outside the gene matches: 11. CDR1 and CDR2 (germline): SGHVS, FQNEAQ. The full variable domain, its missing parts supplied by reference TRBV7-8 and TRBJ2-7, is GAGVSQSPRYKVAKRGQDVALRCDPISGHVSLFWYQQALGQGPEFLTYFQNEAQLDKSGLPSDRFFAERPEGSVSTLKIQRTQQEDSAVYLCASSRRDGQGNEQYFGPGTRLTVT.

This clonotype ranks as medium-sized. DNA for the CDR3: TGCAGTGCTAGGGAAATAGCGGGAGGGTACAATGAGCAGTTCTTC. It codes for CSAREIAGGYNEQFF. V gene TRBV20-1 combines with J gene TRBJ2-1; TRBD2 matches 11 bases. CDR3 length: 15 amino acids. Per germline, CDR1 DFQATT and CDR2 SNEGSKA (reference sequence). Germline trimming cut 3 bases from V and 4 bases from J; bases unmatched to any gene: 5.

The V call is TRBV18, the J call TRBJ2-7, with no clear D. V was cut by 2 bases and J by 4 bases, with 9 bases left in between. CDR1 and CDR2 (germline): KGHSH, LQKENI. CDR3 length equals 13 residues. The CDR3 reads CASSPEEDYEQYF. CDR3 nucleotides: TGTGCCAGCTCACCAGAAGAGGATTACGAGCAGTACTTC.

This clonotype is medium-sized (0.01 to 0.1%) by share. CDR3 nucleotide sequence: TGTGCCAGTACCCGCACCGGGGGCGGCCCAGCACATACGCAGTATTTT. Its protein product is CASTRTGGGPAHTQYF. The V and J genes are TRBV19 and TRBJ2-3; D may be TRBD1 or TRBD2 (6 bases each). V was pared by 7 bases and J by 7 bases, with 24 bases between. CDR1 LNHDA and CDR2 SQIVND come from the germline V gene (reference sequence). The CDR3 has 16 residues.

By proportion, this clonotype is medium-sized. The gene calls are TRBV11-2 and TRBJ1-5, with D unclear. The CDR3 runs to 13 residues. The germline V gene encodes CDR1 SGHAT and CDR2 FQNNGV. V dropped 2 bases and J dropped 3 bases, with 5 bases sitting between them. This chain's CDR3 is CASSLRDNQPQHF. The CDR3 DNA is TGTGCCAGCAGCTTACGGGACAATCAGCCCCAGCATTTT.

This clonotype is medium-sized (0.01 to 0.1%) within its sample. The chain joins TRBV7-2 to TRBJ1-2; D is uncertain. Germline V gene lookup returns CDR1 SGHTA and CDR2 FQGNSA. This CDR3 has 13 amino acids. V lost 1 base to trimming and J lost 7 bases, with 10 bases between them. CDR3 coding DNA: TGTGCCAGCAGCTTAGGGACGGTTGGTGGCTACACCTTC. It translates to CASSLGTVGGYTF.

The rearrangement links TRBV11-2 to TRBJ1-1; D is unresolved. Looked up from germline, CDR1 is SGHAT and CDR2 is FQNNGV. V was pared by 2 bases and J by 0 bases, with 7 bases between. The CDR3 totals 14 residues. CDR3 region: CASSLLQLNTEAFF. CDR3 DNA sequence: TGTGCCAGCAGCTTATTACAGTTGAACACTGAAGCTTTCTTT.

V gene TRBV12-3 or TRBV12-4 combines with J gene TRBJ2-5; the match to TRBD1 covers 8 bases. V dropped 6 bases and J dropped 7; count of bases not matched to a gene: 7. CDR3 length equals 13 residues. This CDR3 is CASSSGGWGTQYF. The CDR3 nucleotides read TGTGCCAGCAGCTCAGGGGGCTGGGGGACCCAGTACTTC.

This clonotype was found many times. This chain joins TRBV5-6 and TRBJ2-5; D not certain. This CDR3 is 17 amino acids long. Trimming cost V 0 bases and J 1 base, with 16 bases left between them. Germline V gives CDR1 SGHDT, CDR2 YYEEEE. CDR3 residues: CASSLEGDGVAQETQYF. In DNA form, the CDR3 reads TGTGCCAGCAGCTTGGAAGGTGACGGAGTTGCCCAAGAGACCCAGTACTTC. The full variable domain, completed using reference TRBV5-6 and TRBJ2-5, is DAGVTQSPTHLIKTRGQQVTLRCSPKSGHDTVSWYQQALGQGPQFIFQYYEEEERQRGNFPDRFSGHQFPNYSSELNVNALLLGDSALYLCASSLEGDGVAQETQYFGPGTRLLVL.

This clonotype is deemed medium-sized. This sequence joins TRBV18 and TRBJ2-5; D gene unclear. The CDR3 totals 12 residues. Germline V gives CDR1 KGHSH, CDR2 LQKENI. With 0 bases removed from V and 7 bases from J, the gap between germline ends came to 6 bases. CDR3 DNA sequence: TGTGCCAGCTCACCACCGGAAGGGACCCAGTACTTC. This codes for CASSPPEGTQYF.

This clonotype was seen only a few times. The CDR3 coding sequence is TGTGCCAGCAACGACCAAACACCCGGGGAGCTGTTTTTT. The encoded protein is CASNDQTPGELFF. The V gene is TRBV6-2 or TRBV6-3, the J gene TRBJ2-2; D call uncertain. V lost 7 bases, J lost 6 bases, and 12 bases lay in between. The CDR3 is made up of 13 amino acids. Germline V gene sequence: CDR1 MNHEY, CDR2 SVGEGT.

By share, this clonotype ranks as medium-sized. J is TRBJ1-2 and V is TRBV10-3; TRBD1 matches 7 bases. Germline loops: CDR1 ENHRY, CDR2 SYGVKD. CDR3 length equals 14 residues. The junction had 5 bases not matched to a gene; V was cut back by 4 bases and J by 3 bases. CDR3 region: CAISGRDSYYGYTF. CDR3 DNA: TGTGCCATCAGTGGACGGGACAGCTACTATGGCTACACCTTC.

This clonotype is medium-sized by share. The genes are TRBV10-3 and TRBJ2-7, with 10 bases matching TRBD2. V lost 3 bases and J lost 7; bases outside the gene matches: 12. From germline, CDR1 is ENHRY and CDR2 SYGVKD. This CDR3 has 16 amino acids. Here the CDR3 reads CAISENSGRPLREQYF. CDR3 sequence (DNA): TGTGCCATCAGTGAAAATAGCGGGAGGCCGTTGAGGGAGCAGTACTTC.

This clonotype is labeled medium-sized. The V and J genes are TRBV5-1 and TRBJ1-2, with TRBD1 identical over 7 bases. Losses at the gene ends were 0 bases for V and 11 bases for J; bases not matched to a gene: 13. The CDR3 length is 15 residues. In germline, CDR1 is SGHRS, CDR2 YFSETQ. CDR3 residues: CASSLAIMTGIVYTF. As DNA, the CDR3 is TGCGCCAGCAGCTTGGCCATTATGACAGGGATTGTTTACACCTTC.

The chain employs TRBV9 and TRBJ2-1, with D unresolved. From germline, CDR1 is SGDLS and CDR2 YYNGEE. The CDR3 is 16 residues long. Trimming removed 4 bases at V and 5 bases at J, with 19 bases between. CDR3 loop: CASSPISGGANNEQFF. In DNA, the CDR3 is TGTGCCAGCAGCCCGATTTCTGGCGGAGCAAACAATGAGCAGTTCTTC.

The J gene is TRBJ2-3, the V gene TRBV19, with 11 bases matching TRBD2. Germline V CDR1 and CDR2: LNHDA, SQIVND (reference sequence). The CDR3 is made up of 14 amino acids. V gave up 5 bases and J gave up 8 bases; unmatched junction bases: 6. CDR3 DNA: TGTGCCAGTAGTTCGGGGACTAGCGGAGTTACGCAGTATTTT. Translation: CASSSGTSGVTQYF.

At least ten counts were recorded for this clonotype. The chain is built from TRBV11-2 and TRBJ2-3, with D perhaps matching TRBD1 or TRBD2 (5 bases each). Germline loops: CDR1 SGHAT, CDR2 FQNNGV. The CDR3 consists of 16 residues. Between the trimmed V and J ends, which lost 5 bases and 0 bases, there was a span of 15 bases. The CDR3 coding sequence is TGTGCCAGCAGCCTAGGTTCGGGACGCAGCACAGATACGCAGTATTTT. Its translation: CASSLGSGRSTDTQYF.